These 22 T cell receptor beta chains originate from one sample sequenced in a study of CD4+ T cells in melanoma. TCRdb's table, derived via immunoSEQ multiplex PCR, lists solely in-frame clones and lacks some. The sample contains about 120,000 clones, around 93% of which appear only once. Sequencing was performed on peripheral blood. These receptor sequences come from a human donor with melanoma.

V gene TRBV7-3 combines with J gene TRBJ2-3, with 11 bases lining up with TRBD2. Germline V gene lookup returns CDR1 SGHTA and CDR2 FQGTGA. Trimming removed 4 bases from V and 7 bases from J; junction bases left unmatched: 10. This CDR3 contains 16 residues. CDR3 sequence reads: CASSSAGLAGQYTQYF. The CDR3 DNA sequence: TGTGCCAGCAGCTCAGCAGGACTAGCGGGCCAGTATACGCAGTATTTT.

The chain combines TRBV4-3 with TRBJ1-4; D gene ambiguous. Between the trimmed V and J ends, which lost 2 bases and 7 bases, there was a span of 8 bases. From germline, CDR1 is LGHNA and CDR2 YSLEER. The CDR3 spans 13 residues. Here the CDR3 reads CASSQRGLEKLFF. The DNA for the CDR3 is TGCGCCAGCAGCCAAAGAGGGCTTGAAAAACTGTTTTTT.

The gene calls are TRBV27 and TRBJ1-6, with TRBD1 identical over 7 bases. V shed 5 bases and J 10 bases; nucleotides not matched to a gene: 8. Germline V gene lookup returns CDR1 MNHEY and CDR2 SMNVEV (reference sequence). The CDR3 consists of 14 residues. The CDR3 region is CASSLQGGRSPLHF. The CDR3 nucleotides are TGTGCCAGCAGTCTTCAGGGGGGTCGGTCACCCCTCCACTTT.

The rearrangement joins TRBV4-3 to TRBJ2-1, with a possible D match to TRBD1 (5 bases). The CDR3 loop spans 14 amino acids. V lost 4 bases and J 3 bases, leaving 10 bases between the germline ends. Germline CDR1 and CDR2: LGHNA and YSLEER. The CDR3 nucleotides read TGCGCCAGCAGCCGGCGACAGATCTACAATGAGCAGTTCTTC. This translates into CASSRRQIYNEQFF.

This chain links TRBV10-3 with TRBJ2-2; tentative D call: TRBD1 (5 bases). V lost 0 bases, J lost 9 bases, and 8 bases lay in between. Germline lookup yields CDR1 ENHRY and CDR2 SYGVKD. The CDR3 is 13 residues long. CDR3 protein: CAISESQGRELFF. CDR3 DNA sequence: TGTGCCATCAGTGAGTCGCAGGGAAGGGAGCTGTTTTTT.

The J gene is TRBJ1-1, the V gene TRBV27, with 9 bases matching TRBD1. Germline V gene data show CDR1 as MNHEY and CDR2 as SMNVEV (reference sequence). The CDR3 loop spans 11 amino acids. Unmatched junction bases numbered 6, after V lost 8 bases and J lost 11 bases. CDR3 protein: CASWDRVTAFF. Here the CDR3 DNA reads TGTGCCAGCTGGGACAGGGTGACGGCTTTCTTT.

The genes are TRBV5-6 and TRBJ2-7; tentatively, D is TRBD1 (5 bases). Germline lookup yields CDR1 SGHDT and CDR2 YYEEEE. CDR3 length: 14 residues. Trimming stripped 1 base from V and 4 bases from J, with 12 bases between. The CDR3 sequence is CASSLSAGMYEQYF. The DNA for the CDR3 is TGTGCCAGCAGCTTGTCAGCAGGGATGTACGAGCAGTACTTC.

The CDR3: CASSQLSSGELFF. For the CDR3, the DNA is TGCGCCAGCAGCCAACTAAGCTCCGGGGAGCTGTTTTTT. The J gene is TRBJ2-2, the V gene TRBV4-3; unclear D gene. Germline lookup yields CDR1 LGHNA and CDR2 YSLEER. This CDR3 region has 13 residues. The V end lost 2 bases, the J end lost 6 bases, and 7 bases lay between the germline ends.

The chain links TRBV6-1 to TRBJ2-1, with TRBD1 matching over 7 bases. The CDR3 spans 18 residues. Germline V gene sequence: CDR1 MNHNS, CDR2 SASEGT. V shed 0 bases, J shed 8 bases, and the junction held 16 bases outside the gene matches. CDR3 in DNA: TGTGCCAGCAGTGAAGCACGTATTCGACAGGGCCCCCTCGATGAGCAGTTCTTC. Amino acid sequence: CASSEARIRQGPLDEQFF.

The chain recombines TRBV28 with TRBJ2-6, with 8 positions matching TRBD1. The CDR3 runs to 16 residues. Germline CDR1 and CDR2: MDHEN and SYDVKM. The junction had 9 bases not matched to a gene; V was cut back by 6 bases and J by 5 bases. The CDR3 DNA follows: TGTGCCAGCAGCCTACCGGACAGGGACCGGGCCAACGTCCTGACTTTC. Translating it yields CASSLPDRDRANVLTF.

This rearrangement joins TRBV7-3 to TRBJ2-7; a possible D gene is TRBD2 (6 bases). The CDR3 runs to 15 residues. The V gene lost 3 bases and the J gene lost 5 bases, with 17 bases spanning the gap. Germline V gives CDR1 SGHTA, CDR2 FQGTGA. The CDR3 is CASSFGGTVGDEQYF. In DNA form, the CDR3 reads TGTGCCAGCAGCTTTGGGGGGACGGTGGGGGACGAGCAGTACTTC.

The rearrangement links TRBV7-3 to TRBJ2-3; D ambiguous. From germline, CDR1 is SGHTA and CDR2 FQGTGA. The CDR3 spans 13 residues. The ends were cut back, 2 bases at V and 4 bases at J, with 7 bases in the middle. The CDR3 sequence is CASSLEHADTQYF. The CDR3 DNA follows: TGTGCCAGCAGCTTAGAACACGCAGATACGCAGTATTTT.

The V gene is TRBV7-9, the J gene TRBJ2-7; 8 bases line up with TRBD1. CDR3 length equals 14 residues. Germline assignment: CDR1 SEHNR and CDR2 FQNEAQ (reference sequence). Germline trimming cut 6 bases from V and 6 bases from J; bases unmatched to any gene: 10. The chain's CDR3 is CASSDLTGESEQYF. In nucleotides, the CDR3 is TGTGCCAGCAGTGACCTGACAGGGGAATCCGAGCAGTACTTC.

This chain connects TRBV14 to TRBJ2-7; tentative D call: TRBD1 (6 bases). Germline V gene lookup returns CDR1 SGHDN and CDR2 FVKESK. This CDR3 spans 12 amino acids. V lost 0 bases to trimming and J lost 6 bases, with 6 bases between them. CDR3 region: CASSQDRGEQYF. The CDR3 DNA is TGTGCCAGCAGCCAAGACAGGGGCGAGCAGTACTTC. The variable domain in full, completed from reference TRBV14 and TRBJ2-7, reads EAGVTQFPSHSVIEKGQTVTLRCDPISGHDNLYWYRRVMGKEIKFLLHFVKESKQDESGMPNNRFLAERTGGTYSTLKVQPAELEDSGVYFCASSQDRGEQYFGPGTRLTVT.

The chain recombines TRBV29-1 with TRBJ1-5; 10 nucleotides agree with TRBD1. V trimming: 7 bases; J trimming: 5 bases; junction bases outside the gene matches: 2. Germline-derived CDR1 and CDR2 are SQVTM and ANQGSEA. CDR3 length: 12 amino acids. CDR3: CSAGTGDQPQHF. Here the CDR3 DNA reads TGCAGCGCTGGGACAGGGGATCAGCCCCAGCATTTT.

The J gene is TRBJ2-1, the V gene TRBV18; 7 nucleotides agree with TRBD2. CDR1 is KGHSH and CDR2 is LQKENI in the germline V gene. This CDR3 comprises 15 residues. Trimming removed 1 base from V and 4 bases from J; junction bases left unmatched: 4. The CDR3 DNA sequence: TGTGCCAGCTCACCACGCGCTAGCGGATACAATGAGCAGTTCTTC. Translated, it gives CASSPRASGYNEQFF.

This rearrangement joins TRBV5-6 to TRBJ1-1; unclear D gene. The CDR3 totals 14 residues. Deletions cut 3 bases from V and 0 bases from J, with 9 bases between. CDR1 is SGHDT, CDR2 YYEEEE, per germline. In DNA, the CDR3 is TGTGCCAGCAGCTGGTGGGAAATGAACACTGAAGCTTTCTTT. Translation gives CASSWWEMNTEAFF.

The CDR3 spells CASSPIATAMNTEAFF. The CDR3 DNA reads as TGTGCCAGCTCACCTATCGCGACAGCCATGAACACTGAAGCTTTCTTT. The V and J genes are TRBV18 and TRBJ1-1; a weak D match, TRBD1 (5 bases). The V gene lost 3 bases and the J gene lost 0 bases, with 14 bases spanning the gap. This CDR3 spans 16 amino acids. The germline V gene has CDR1 KGHSH and CDR2 LQKENI.

V is TRBV27 and J is TRBJ1-1; D is uncertain. The CDR3 length is 14 residues. Germline V CDR1 and CDR2: MNHEY, SMNVEV (reference sequence). The V end lost 6 bases, the J end lost 4 bases, and 15 bases lay between the germline ends. CDR3 protein: CASRADGWRTEAFF. The CDR3 DNA sequence: TGTGCCAGCAGGGCGGACGGGTGGCGCACTGAAGCTTTCTTT.

The J gene is TRBJ1-1, the V gene TRBV2; D gene uncertain. Trimming stripped 7 bases from V and 1 base from J, with 16 bases between. This CDR3 spans 15 amino acids. CDR1 and CDR2 (germline): SNHLY, FYNNEI. The CDR3 loop is CASTGTRWANTEAFF. CDR3 DNA: TGTGCCAGCACGGGCACAAGGTGGGCGAACACTGAAGCTTTCTTT.

This chain joins TRBV7-2 and TRBJ2-7; 8 bases map to TRBD1. Germline CDR1 and CDR2: SGHTA and FQGNSA. V dropped 5 bases and J dropped 6; count of bases not matched to a gene: 6. This CDR3 contains 13 residues. CDR3: CASSNTGGSEQYF. In nucleotides, the CDR3 is TGTGCCAGCAGCAACACAGGGGGGAGCGAGCAGTACTTC.

The rearrangement uses TRBV7-8 and TRBJ2-3; D remains ambiguous. The germline V and J ends were trimmed by 7 bases and 6 bases, with 20 bases remaining between them. CDR3 length equals 15 residues. Germline CDR1 is SGHVS and CDR2 is FQNEAQ. The CDR3 spells CASTSGRFASDTQYF. CDR3 in DNA: TGTGCCAGCACCTCGGGCCGCTTTGCTTCCGATACGCAGTATTTT.